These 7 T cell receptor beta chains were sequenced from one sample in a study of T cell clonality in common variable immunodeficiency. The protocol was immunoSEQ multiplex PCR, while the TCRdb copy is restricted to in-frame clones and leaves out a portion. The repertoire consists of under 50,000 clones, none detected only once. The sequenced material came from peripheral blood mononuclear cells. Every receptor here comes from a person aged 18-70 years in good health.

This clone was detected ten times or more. The CDR3 region is CASSPRAEGIGKLFF. The CDR3 bases that were read are TGTGCCAGCAGCCCTCGGGCAGAGGGGATTGGAAAA. The chain links TRBV11-3 to TRBJ1-4, with a possible D match to TRBD1 (5 bases). The CDR3 goes on 3 residues after the read ends, and that part is filled in from the germline J gene. This CDR3 region has 15 residues. The V gene lost 5 bases and the J gene lost 10 bases, with 20 bases spanning the gap. The germline V gene encodes CDR1 SGHNT and CDR2 YENEEA.

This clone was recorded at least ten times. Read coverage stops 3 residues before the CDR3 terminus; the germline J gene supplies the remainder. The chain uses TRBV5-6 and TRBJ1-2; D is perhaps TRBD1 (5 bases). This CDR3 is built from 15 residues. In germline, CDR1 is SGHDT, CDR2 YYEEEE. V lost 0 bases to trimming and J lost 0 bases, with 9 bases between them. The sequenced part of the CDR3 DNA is TGTGCCAGCAGCTTGGGACAGAGAGCTAACTATGGC. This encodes CASSLGQRANYG. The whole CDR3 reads CASSLGQRANYGYTF.

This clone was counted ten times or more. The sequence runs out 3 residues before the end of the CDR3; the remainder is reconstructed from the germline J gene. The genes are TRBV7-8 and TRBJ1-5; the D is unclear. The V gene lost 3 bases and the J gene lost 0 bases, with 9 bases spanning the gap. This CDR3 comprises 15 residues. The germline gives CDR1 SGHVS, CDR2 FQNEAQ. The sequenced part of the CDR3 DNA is TGTGCCAGCAGCTTGAAGACTTATAGCAATCAGCCC. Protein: CASSLKTYSNQP. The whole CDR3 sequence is CASSLKTYSNQPQHF.

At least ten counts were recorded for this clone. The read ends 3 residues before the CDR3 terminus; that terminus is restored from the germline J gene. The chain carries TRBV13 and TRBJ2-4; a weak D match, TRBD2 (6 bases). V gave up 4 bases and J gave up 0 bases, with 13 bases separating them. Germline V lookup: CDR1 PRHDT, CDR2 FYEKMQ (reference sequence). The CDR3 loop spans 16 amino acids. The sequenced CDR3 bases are TGTGCCAGCAGCTCTAGTGCGGGGTTAGCCAAAAACATT. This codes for CASSSSAGLAKNI. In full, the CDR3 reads CASSSSAGLAKNIQYF.

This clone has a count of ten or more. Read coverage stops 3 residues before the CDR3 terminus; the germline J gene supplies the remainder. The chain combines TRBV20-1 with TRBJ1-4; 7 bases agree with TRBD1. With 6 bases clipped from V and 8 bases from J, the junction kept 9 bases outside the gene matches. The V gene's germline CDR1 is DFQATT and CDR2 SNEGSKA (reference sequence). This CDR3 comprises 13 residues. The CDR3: CSARQGEAEKLFF. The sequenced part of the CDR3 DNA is TGCAGTGCCCGCCAGGGGGAAGCCGAAAAA.

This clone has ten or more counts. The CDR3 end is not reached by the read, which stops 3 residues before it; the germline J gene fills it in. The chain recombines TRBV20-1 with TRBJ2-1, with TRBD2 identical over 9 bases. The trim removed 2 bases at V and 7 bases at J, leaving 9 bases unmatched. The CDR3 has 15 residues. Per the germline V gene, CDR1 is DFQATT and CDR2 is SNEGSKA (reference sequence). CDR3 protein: CSARLLAGSKNEQFF. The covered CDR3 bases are TGCAGTGCTAGACTGCTAGCGGGAAGTAAGAATGAG.

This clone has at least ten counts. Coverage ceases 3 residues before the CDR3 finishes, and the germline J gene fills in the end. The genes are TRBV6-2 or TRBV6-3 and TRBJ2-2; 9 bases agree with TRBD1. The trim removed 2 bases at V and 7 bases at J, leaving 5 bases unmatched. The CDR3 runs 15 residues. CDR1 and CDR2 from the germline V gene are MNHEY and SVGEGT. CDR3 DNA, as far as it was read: TGTGCCAGCAGTTACAACAGGGGGCGAAGCGGGGAG. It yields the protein CASSYNRGRSGE. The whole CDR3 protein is CASSYNRGRSGELFF.